The rows below give T cell receptor beta chains drawn from one sample of a study of cytomegalovirus exposure and HLA in healthy donors. Sequenced by immunoSEQ multiplex PCR; TCRdb stores in-frame clones only, minus some. Among some 150,000 clones listed, more than 65% were seen once. Sequences were obtained from PBMCs. The receptors were gathered from a man aged 25-45 years in good health and CMV-seropositive. Both conserved end residues are trimmed from each CDR3. The order of the fields is V gene, J gene, CDR3 protein.

TRBV7-9,TRBJ1-2,ASSLGGDGYT
TRBV27,TRBJ2-7,ASSWTSGSSYEQY
TRBV29-1,TRBJ2-7,SVPGQGSYEQY
TRBV30,TRBJ1-2,AWSVLGGGGDGGYT
TRBV5-1,TRBJ2-1,ASSLVAADNEQF
TRBV2,TRBJ2-3,ASRDGQGWIAGNTDTQY
TRBV5-5,TRBJ1-5,ASSLGQGRSQPQH
TRBV15,TRBJ2-1,ATGAGEYEQF
TRBV11-2,TRBJ2-1,ASSPPVRRNEQF
TRBV5-5,TRBJ1-1,ASSPGQGTMNTEAF
TRBV29-1,TRBJ1-3,SVADRDLSGNTIY
TRBV7-6,TRBJ2-3,ASSLVISGTDTQY
TRBV28,TRBJ1-5,ASSSRGKTQPQH
TRBV6-6,TRBJ2-3,ASSYSVAPDTQY
TRBV5-8,TRBJ2-2,ASSLSRNTGELF
TRBV28,TRBJ1-1,ASSLGTGGTEAF
TRBV29-1,TRBJ2-2,SVRGLAANTGELF
TRBV5-6,TRBJ1-5,ASSLGSQPQH
TRBV6-5,TRBJ2-1,ASSSSLSGRYNEQF
TRBV5-4,TRBJ2-3,ASSPRGGGLSTDTQY
TRBV4-2,TRBJ2-5,ASSQVGQKETQY
TRBV19,TRBJ1-2,ASSFAPPGQGNYGYT
TRBV5-1,TRBJ2-5,ASSTLERGVSETQY
TRBV5-1,TRBJ2-1,ASSLDFQNQQF
TRBV5-5,TRBJ2-5,ASSRGGQGWYQETQY
TRBV21-1,TRBJ2-1,ASSAPGGSYNEQF
TRBV6-6,TRBJ2-2,ASTSSGGRAGELF
TRBV5-1,TRBJ1-1,ASSPGTLDTEAF
TRBV30,TRBJ2-6,AWSETGLGSGANGLT
TRBV7-9,TRBJ2-3,ASSEQRTGTDTQY
TRBV18,TRBJ1-3,ASSAGISGNTIY
TRBV11-2,TRBJ2-1,ASSLARALAGGFMNEQF
TRBV18,TRBJ2-1,ASSPGEVRGQF
TRBV6-1,TRBJ2-1,ASSAQGARGQF
TRBV7-9,TRBJ2-5,ASSSDRPYQETQY
TRBV25-1,TRBJ1-5,ASSPLGSNQPQH
TRBV28,TRBJ1-1,ASTSGGRALAF
TRBV19,TRBJ1-2,ASSMEIPYGYT
TRBV6-6,TRBJ2-7,ASSYGGSIYEQY
TRBV11-2,TRBJ2-1,ASSPGVSSYNEQF
TRBV7-2,TRBJ2-2,ASSFGLAAGPTGELF
TRBV7-8,TRBJ2-1,ASSLESSGLVYNEQF
TRBV27,TRBJ1-1,ASSFQGALVTEAF
TRBV11-2,TRBJ2-3,ASSEGRAVVYTQY
TRBV7-8,TRBJ1-1,ASSFSGGGEAF
TRBV10-3,TRBJ1-4,ATTGGEHTGEKLF
TRBV11-2,TRBJ1-4,ASSPRPGAEKLF
TRBV18,TRBJ1-3,ASSSPLRQSGNTIY
TRBV11-2,TRBJ2-2,ASSLVGLQVNTGELF
TRBV30,TRBJ2-1,AWSQLAGGSPEQF
TRBV7-2,TRBJ1-5,ASSLVSGVRSNQPQH
TRBV11-2,TRBJ2-3,ASSFGDTQY
TRBV10-3,TRBJ2-1,AISAGNEQF
TRBV29-1,TRBJ2-7,SVDGAGGPWEQY
TRBV5-1,TRBJ2-1,ASRPGVGNEQF
TRBV11-2,TRBJ2-1,ASSLVGTGKVTEQF
TRBV28,TRBJ1-5,ASSAPTGGRRPQH
TRBV28,TRBJ2-7,ASTLMQGHEQY
TRBV9,TRBJ1-5,ASSPGVISNQPQH